The following is a T cell receptor beta chain sequence with its context. These data are taken from a study of blood T cell repertoires in COVID-19. The overall study: From the United States, Italy and Spain came samples of acute and convalescent COVID-19.

Germline V gene lookup returns CDR1 LNHDA and CDR2 SQIVND (reference sequence). This CDR3 contains 14 residues. The V end was cut by 5 bases, the J end by 7 bases, with 17 bases between. As handled by the study authors: Amplified reference gene primers provided the basis for estimating nucleated cell counts. Profiling relied on immunoSEQ multiplex PCR, and the TCRdb table lists in-frame clones only, not all of them. V, J and clone size derive from that table, while D and trimming were established from the DNA sequence. Of roughly 180,000 clones listed, about 76% are singletons. This chain uses TRBV19 with TRBJ1-2; D is perhaps TRBD1 (5 bases). Sequenced: peripheral blood. This TCR was recovered from a woman aged 45 to 65 with active or convalescent COVID-19. The CDR3 coding sequence is TGTGCCAGTAGTTCGGGGGTCCGAGCGACTGGCTACACCTTC. Translating it yields CASSSGVRATGYTF.